The source of this TCR beta chain is a study of T cell repertoires in cytomegalovirus infection. Whole-study context: Based on public TCR beta signatures, there were indications of CMV infection and of a matching HLA type.

Study observations and caveats: Totalled public TCR beta family frequency picked out people who carried CMV plus the relevant HLA.

The CDR3 runs 14 residues. Trimming cost V 5 bases and J 3 bases, with 8 bases left between them. Germline-derived CDR1 and CDR2 are SGHTA and FQGTGA. At least ten counts were recorded for this clonotype. Antigen: not known. TCRdb processed the reads anew with MiXCR; each CDR3 protein has one entry. Of about 310,000 distinct CDR3 sequences in the sample, approximately 8.9% were seen once. The chain couples TRBV7-3 to TRBJ2-6; D gene unclear. Sequencing was carried out using PBMCs. This receptor was identified in a human donor in good health (CMV status not recorded). Some clones in this sample may be carry-over from other donors' samples. The CDR3 nucleotides are TGTGCCAGCAGCCATACGGGTGGGGCCAACGTCCTGACTTTC. Its protein product is CASSHTGGANVLTF. Filled out from reference TRBV7-3 and TRBJ2-6, the complete variable domain reads GAGVSQTPSNKVTEKGKYVELRCDPISGHTALYWYRQSLGQGPEFLIYFQGTGAADDSGLPNDRFFAVRPEGSVSTLKIQRTERGDSAVYLCASSHTGGANVLTFGAGSRLTVL.